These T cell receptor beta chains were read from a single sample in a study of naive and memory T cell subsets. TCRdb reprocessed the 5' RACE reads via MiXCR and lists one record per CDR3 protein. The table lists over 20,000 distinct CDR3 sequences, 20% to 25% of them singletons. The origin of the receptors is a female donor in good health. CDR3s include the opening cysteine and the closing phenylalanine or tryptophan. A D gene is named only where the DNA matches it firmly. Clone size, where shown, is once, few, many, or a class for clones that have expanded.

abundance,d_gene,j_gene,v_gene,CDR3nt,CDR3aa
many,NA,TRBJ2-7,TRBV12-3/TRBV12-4,TGTGCCAGCAGTTTAGCGCCTGGGCAGAACTACGAGCAGTACTTC,CASSLAPGQNYEQYF
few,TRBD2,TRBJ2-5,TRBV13,TGTGCCAGCAGCTTAGGGCGGGGGGAGCCGGAGACCCAGTACTTC,CASSLGRGEPETQYF
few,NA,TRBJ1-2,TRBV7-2,TGTGCCAGCAGCTTGCGGCATAACTATGGCTACACCTTC,CASSLRHNYGYTF
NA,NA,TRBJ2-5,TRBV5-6,TGTGCCAGCAGCTACGGACCGTCGCAAGAGACCCAGTACTTC,CASSYGPSQETQYF
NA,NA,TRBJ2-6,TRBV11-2,TGTGCCAGCAGCAACCCGCGGACTCAGGGTATCAACTCTGGGGCCAACGTCCTGACTTTC,CASSNPRTQGINSGANVLTF
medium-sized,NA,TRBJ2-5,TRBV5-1,TGCGCCAGCAGCTTGGGAGGGTTTGGGCAAGAGACCCAGTACTTC,CASSLGGFGQETQYF
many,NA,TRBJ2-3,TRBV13,TGTGCCAGCAGCCGTCTAGATACGCAGTATTTT,CASSRLDTQYF
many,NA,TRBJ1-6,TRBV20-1,TGCAGTGCTAGAGGAGAGGGAGGACACATTAATTCACCCCTCCACTTT,CSARGEGGHINSPLHF
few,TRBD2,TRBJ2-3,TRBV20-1,TGCAGTGCTACCCAACGACTAGCGGGAGAGCCAGATACGCAGTATTTT,CSATQRLAGEPDTQYF
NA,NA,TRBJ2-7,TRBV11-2,TGTGCCAGCAGCCCAATTAGCTGGAGCTCCTACGAGCAGTACTTC,CASSPISWSSYEQYF
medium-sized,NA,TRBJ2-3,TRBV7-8,TGTGCCAGCAGCTCCACAGCGAGGTCGTCAACGCAGTATTTT,CASSSTARSSTQYF
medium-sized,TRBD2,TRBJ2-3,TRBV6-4,TGTGCCAGCAGTCCCAGCGGGGGGGCCACAGATACGCAGTATTTT,CASSPSGGATDTQYF
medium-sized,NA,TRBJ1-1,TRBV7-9,TGTGCCAGCAGCGGAACGAACCCTGAAGCTTTCTTT,CASSGTNPEAFF
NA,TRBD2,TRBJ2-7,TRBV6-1,TGTGCCAGCAGAGGAGCGGGAGATTCACGCGAGCAGTACTTC,CASRGAGDSREQYF
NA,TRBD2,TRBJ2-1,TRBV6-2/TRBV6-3,TGTGCCAGCAGTCGACCCGGGACTCGCGGACTAGCGGGATTTTACGGCTCCTACAATGAGCAGTTCTTC,CASSRPGTRGLAGFYGSYNEQFF
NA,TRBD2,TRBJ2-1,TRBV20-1,TGCAGTGCCATCCTAGCGGGGGGGTACAATGAGCAGTTCTTC,CSAILAGGYNEQFF
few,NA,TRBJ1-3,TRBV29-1,TGCAGCGTTGAAGGGGTTGCAGCTGGAAACACCATATATTTT,CSVEGVAAGNTIYF
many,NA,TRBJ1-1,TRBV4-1,TGCGCCAGCAGCCTCTCAAGGGCGGGGTCTTCTTCTGAAGCTTTCTTT,CASSLSRAGSSSEAFF
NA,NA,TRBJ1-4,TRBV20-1,TGCAGTGCTCCGAAAGGCGGGGCCGATGAAAAACTGTTTTTT,CSAPKGGADEKLFF
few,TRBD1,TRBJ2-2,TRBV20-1,TGCAGTGCGCCCGGGACAGGGGGCACCGGGGAGCTGTTTTTT,CSAPGTGGTGELFF
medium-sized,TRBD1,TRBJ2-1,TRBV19,TGTGCCAGTAGTATCCGGGACAGGGGAGTACTGTTCTTC,CASSIRDRGVLFF
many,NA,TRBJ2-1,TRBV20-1,TGCAGTGCTAGAGATCGGAGGCCTTGGGGTGAGCAGTTCTTC,CSARDRRPWGEQFF
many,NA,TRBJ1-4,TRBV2,TGTGCCAGCAGGGACTACAGTTTCCTTGAAAAACTGTTTTTT,CASRDYSFLEKLFF
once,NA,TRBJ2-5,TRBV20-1,TGCAGTGCTAGCTCGACTAGGGGACAGACCCAGTACTTC,CSASSTRGQTQYF
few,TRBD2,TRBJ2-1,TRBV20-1,TGCAGTGCTAGGGGACTAGCGGGCAGAGAGCAGTTCTTC,CSARGLAGREQFF
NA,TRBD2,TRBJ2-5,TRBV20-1,TGCAGTGCTAGAGATCTGTATGCGGGGGGCCAAGAGACCCAGTACTTC,CSARDLYAGGQETQYF
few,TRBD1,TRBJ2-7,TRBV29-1,TGCAGCGTTGGACAGGGGCGCGAGCAGTACTTC,CSVGQGREQYF
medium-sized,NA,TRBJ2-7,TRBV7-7,TGTGCTAGCAGCTTACAACAGTCCTACGAGCAGTACTTC,CASSLQQSYEQYF
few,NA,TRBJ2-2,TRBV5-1,TGCGCCAGCAGCCCGGATCCGGGTCTCCCTACCGGGGAGCTGTTTTTT,CASSPDPGLPTGELFF
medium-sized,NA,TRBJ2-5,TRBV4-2,TGTGCCAGCAGCCAAGATGAGGGGGGCGGTAGTAGCTCCCAGTACTTC,CASSQDEGGGSSSQYF
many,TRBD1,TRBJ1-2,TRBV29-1,TGCAGCGCTACCGGGACAGGGGAAGGCTACACCTTC,CSATGTGEGYTF
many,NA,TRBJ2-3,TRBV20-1,TGCAGTGCTCTTGACGGGGGATACACAGATACGCAGTATTTT,CSALDGGYTDTQYF
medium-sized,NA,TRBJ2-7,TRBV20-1,TGCAGTGCTAGAAAAGGGGGATCCTACGAGCAGTACTTC,CSARKGGSYEQYF
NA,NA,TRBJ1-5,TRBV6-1,TGTGCCAGCAGGAGGGCGCGGGGGGACTATAGCAATCAGCCCCAGCATTTT,CASRRARGDYSNQPQHF
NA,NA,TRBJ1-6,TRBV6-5,TGTGCCAGCAGTTACGATTCAGATCCGGGTTCACCCCTCCACTTT,CASSYDSDPGSPLHF
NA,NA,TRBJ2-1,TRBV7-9,TGTGCCAGCAGCTTACGGGGCTGGGTCGATGAGCAGTTCTTC,CASSLRGWVDEQFF
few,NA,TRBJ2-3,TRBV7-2,TGTGCCAGCAGCCCAGGCGGCGATACGCAGTATTTT,CASSPGGDTQYF
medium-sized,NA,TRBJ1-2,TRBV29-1,TGCAGCGTTGATGAGGGCGCAGGCTACACCTTC,CSVDEGAGYTF
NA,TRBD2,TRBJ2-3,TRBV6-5,TGTGCCAGCACCGGGGGGAATACGCAGTATTTT,CASTGGNTQYF
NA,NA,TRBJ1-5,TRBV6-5,TGTGCCAGCAGCTACCGCACCAATCAGCCCCAGCATTTT,CASSYRTNQPQHF
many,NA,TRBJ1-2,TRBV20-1,TGCAGTGCTAGGGTCCAGGATTATGGCTACACCTTC,CSARVQDYGYTF
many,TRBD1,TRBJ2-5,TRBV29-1,TGCAGCCACAGACCGGGACAGGGGTTTCAAGAGACCCAGTACTTC,CSHRPGQGFQETQYF
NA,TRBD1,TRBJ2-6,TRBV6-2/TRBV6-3,TGTGCCAGCAGTTGGGACAGCTCTGGGGCCAACGTCCTGACTTTC,CASSWDSSGANVLTF
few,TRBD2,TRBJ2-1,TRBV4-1,TGCGCCAGCAGCCCCCTAGCGGGAGTTGGCGTAGGGTTGGGTGAGCAGTTCTTC,CASSPLAGVGVGLGEQFF
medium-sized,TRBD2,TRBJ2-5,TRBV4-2,TGTGCCAGCAGCCCGGAGGCGGGGGGGCAGGAGACCCAGTACTTC,CASSPEAGGQETQYF
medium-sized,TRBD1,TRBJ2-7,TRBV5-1,TGCGCCAGCCTGAACAGGGGCCTCTACGAGCAGTACTTC,CASLNRGLYEQYF
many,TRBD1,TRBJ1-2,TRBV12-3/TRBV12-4,TGTGCCAGCAGTCCAGACGACCATTGGACAGGGAGGGTCTATGGCTACACCTTC,CASSPDDHWTGRVYGYTF
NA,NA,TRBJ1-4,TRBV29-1,TGCAGCGCCCTAGCTAATGAAAAACTGTTTTTT,CSALANEKLFF
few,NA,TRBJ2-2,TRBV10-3,TGTGCCATCAGTGAGGTCGACAGATTCACCGGGGAGCTGTTTTTT,CAISEVDRFTGELFF